The 23 T cell receptor beta chains in this list originate from one sample, sequenced in a study of Ad26.COV2.S vaccination and SARS-CoV-2 variants. Treatment described: some 20 received Ad26.COV2.S at low or high dose, single or two shots; about five received placebo; per-sample allocation not given. Repertoires come from day 63 after the first vaccine or placebo injection. Here immunoSEQ multiplex PCR was the method, and the copy in TCRdb shows in-frame clones only, minus some. Found here are 200,000 to 250,000 clones, 70% to 90% of them singletons; the top ten hold around 11%. The sample in question was peripheral blood, obtained in a trial of Ad26.COV2.S vaccine versus placebo. The receptors were gathered from a person aged 18-65 years who received the Ad26.COV2.S COVID-19 vaccine or a placebo.

The gene calls are TRBV5-1 and TRBJ2-1, with 8 bases aligning to TRBD1. Looked up from germline, CDR1 is SGHRS and CDR2 is YFSETQ. The ends lost 0 bases at V and 6 bases at J; junction bases unmatched: 8. This CDR3 has 16 residues. The DNA of the CDR3 is TGCGCCAGCAGCTTGGACAGGGGGGCCCCTTCCAATGAGCAGTTCTTC. Translated: CASSLDRGAPSNEQFF.

V and J are TRBV6-5 and TRBJ1-1, with TRBD1 matching over 8 bases. After removal of 5 bases from V and 3 bases from J, the junction contained 8 bases not matched to a gene. Germline lookup yields CDR1 MNHEY and CDR2 SVGAGI. The length of the CDR3 is 15 residues. CDR3 region: CASSRLTGVHTEAFF. CDR3 in DNA: TGTGCCAGCAGTCGGTTGACAGGGGTTCACACTGAAGCTTTCTTT.

This clone appeared a single time. The chain links TRBV11-2 to TRBJ2-1, with a tentative D call TRBD2 (6 bases). CDR1 is SGHAT, CDR2 FQNNGV, per germline. The CDR3 spans 13 residues. V was shortened by 5 bases and J by 5 bases, with 10 bases between the two germline ends. The DNA for the CDR3 is TGTGCCAGCAGCCCTAGCGACAACAATGAGCAGTTCTTC. Protein product: CASSPSDNNEQFF.

There are many counts of this clone. The chain uses TRBV7-2 and TRBJ1-5; D unresolved. CDR3 size: 14 residues. V lost 3 bases and J lost 2, with 8 bases in between. Germline CDR1 is SGHTA and CDR2 is FQGNSA. In DNA form, the CDR3 reads TGTGCCAGCAGCTTCCTCGGAGGCAATCAGCCCCAGCATTTT. Protein: CASSFLGGNQPQHF.

The chain links TRBV4-1 to TRBJ2-7; D unresolved. V was shortened by 1 base and J by 4 bases, with 14 bases between the two germline ends. The CDR3 runs 15 residues. Per germline, CDR1 MGHRA and CDR2 YSYEKL. CDR3 sequence reads: CASSQGRSTLYEQYF. The CDR3 region has the DNA TGCGCCAGCAGCCAAGGACGATCGACTCTATACGAGCAGTACTTC.

This chain uses TRBV5-1 with TRBJ2-5; TRBD2 matches at 7 bases. The CDR3 runs to 14 residues. Germline trimming cut 2 bases from V and 0 bases from J; bases unmatched to any gene: 1. Germline-derived CDR1 and CDR2 are SGHRS and YFSETQ. In nucleotides, the CDR3 is TGCGCCAGCAGCTTTACTAGCGACCAAGAGACCCAGTACTTC. Encoded protein: CASSFTSDQETQYF. The variable domain in full, with the rest retrieved from reference TRBV5-1 and TRBJ2-5, is KAGVTQTPRYLIKTRGQQVTLSCSPISGHRSVSWYQQTPGQGLQFLFEYFSETQRNKGNFPGRFSGRQFSNSRSEMNVSTLELGDSALYLCASSFTSDQETQYFGPGTRLLVL.

This chain links TRBV11-2 with TRBJ1-3, with 7 bases matching TRBD1. Losses at the gene ends were 3 bases for V and 2 bases for J; bases not matched to a gene: 4. The germline V gene encodes CDR1 SGHAT and CDR2 FQNNGV. The CDR3 contains 15 residues. The CDR3 loop reads CASSFSGTAGNTIYF. Written as DNA, the CDR3 is TGTGCCAGCAGCTTTTCCGGGACAGCTGGAAACACCATATATTTT.

The chain uses TRBV9 and TRBJ1-6; TRBD1 is a possible D gene (6 bases). The CDR3 loop spans 15 amino acids. Germline V gene lookup returns CDR1 SGDLS and CDR2 YYNGEE. With 3 bases removed from V and 6 bases from J, the gap between germline ends came to 13 bases. This chain's CDR3 is CASSGGRGGNSPLHF. The CDR3 DNA follows: TGTGCCAGCAGCGGAGGTAGGGGGGGTAATTCACCCCTCCACTTT.

The J gene is TRBJ2-7, the V gene TRBV7-9; 9 bases are shared with TRBD1. Germline V lookup: CDR1 SEHNR, CDR2 FQNEAQ (reference sequence). The CDR3 contains 15 residues. Trimming cost V 8 bases and J 2 bases; bases outside gene matches: 10. CDR3 sequence (DNA): TGTGCCAGCGGATCCCCGGGACAGGGTCCCTACGAGCAGTACTTC. Protein sequence: CASGSPGQGPYEQYF.

The chain combines TRBV16 with TRBJ2-7, with TRBD2 as a possible D gene (6 bases). Germline V lookup: CDR1 KGHSY, CDR2 FQNENV. Trimming pared 4 bases from V and 4 bases from J, leaving 20 bases between. The CDR3 is 16 residues long. CDR3 in DNA: TGTGCCAGCAGCCCCAGACTAGGGGAAGGCCTGTACGAGCAGTACTTC. Translating it yields CASSPRLGEGLYEQYF.

This sequence joins TRBV10-3 and TRBJ1-1; 8 positions agree with TRBD1. This CDR3 comprises 14 residues. Unmatched junction bases numbered 5, after V lost 4 bases and J lost 4 bases. Germline V gene data show CDR1 as ENHRY and CDR2 as SYGVKD. The CDR3 bases are TGTGCCATCAGTGCCGGACAGGGCGGCACTGAAGCTTTCTTT. It yields the protein CAISAGQGGTEAFF.

The gene calls are TRBV18 and TRBJ1-2; 7 bases are a match to TRBD1. The V and J ends lost 3 bases and 8 bases, in that order; junction bases with no gene match: 6. Germline values: CDR1 KGHSH, CDR2 LQKENI. The CDR3 loop spans 13 amino acids. For the CDR3, the DNA is TGTGCCAGCTCACCGCGGACAGGCCAGGGCTACACCTTC. This codes for CASSPRTGQGYTF.

This clone was seen a few times. This chain connects TRBV19 to TRBJ1-6; 7 nucleotides line up with TRBD1. Germline CDR1 reads LNHDA; CDR2 reads SQIVND (reference sequence). Trimming cost V 2 bases and J 9 bases; bases outside gene matches: 7. The CDR3 consists of 15 residues. CDR3 coding DNA: TGTGCCAGTAGTATAATCCACCAGGGGGGTTCACCCCTCCACTTT. It codes for CASSIIHQGGSPLHF.

This clone has a single count. This rearrangement joins TRBV10-3 to TRBJ2-3, with 9 bases matching TRBD2. The CDR3 contains 18 residues. The germline V gene has CDR1 ENHRY and CDR2 SYGVKD. Unmatched junction bases numbered 14, after V lost 4 bases and J lost 3 bases. The CDR3 nucleotides read TGTGCCATCAGTGGTAATAGCGGGAGAGGAGAGTGGACAGATACGCAGTATTTT. Translation gives CAISGNSGRGEWTDTQYF.

The chain is built from TRBV5-8 and TRBJ1-4; 10 bases agree with TRBD1. The CDR3 is made up of 15 amino acids. The germline V gene has CDR1 SGHTS and CDR2 YDEGEE. Germline trimming cut 0 bases from V and 8 bases from J; bases unmatched to any gene: 4. The CDR3 bases are TGTGCCAGCAGCTTGGGACAGGGGGCGGGAGAAAAACTGTTTTTT. Its protein product is CASSLGQGAGEKLFF.

The J gene is TRBJ1-5, the V gene TRBV10-2; tentative D call: TRBD1 (6 bases). V lost 8 bases and J 6 bases, leaving 20 bases between the germline ends. Per the germline V gene, CDR1 is WSHSY and CDR2 is SAAADI. The CDR3 totals 15 residues. For the CDR3, the DNA is TGCGCCAGCGGGATTACAGGGCAAGGAAGTCAGCCCCAGCATTTT. It translates to CASGITGQGSQPQHF.

This sequence joins TRBV18 and TRBJ1-4, with D possibly being TRBD1 (5 bases). With 3 bases removed from V and 7 bases from J, the gap between germline ends came to 12 bases. Germline V CDR1 and CDR2: KGHSH, LQKENI. The CDR3 has 14 amino acids. The CDR3 sequence: CASSPGQGLEKLFF. The CDR3 DNA follows: TGTGCCAGCTCACCGGGGCAGGGCCTTGAAAAACTGTTTTTT.

This chain uses TRBV7-2 with TRBJ2-7; tentatively, D is TRBD1 (6 bases). The V end was cut by 7 bases, the J end by 0 bases, with 19 bases between. The CDR3 is made up of 16 amino acids. The germline CDR1 and CDR2 sequences are SGHTA and FQGNSA. The CDR3 bases are TGTGCCAGCACCCCTGCATCAGGGGCGAGCTCCTACGAGCAGTACTTC. Protein sequence: CASTPASGASSYEQYF.

The chain links TRBV4-1 to TRBJ2-3, with unresolved D. The CDR3 is made up of 15 amino acids. Looked up from germline, CDR1 is MGHRA and CDR2 is YSYEKL. The V end lost 1 base, the J end lost 0 bases, and 8 bases lay between the germline ends. The CDR3 reads CASSQGAQSTDTQYF. Here the CDR3 DNA reads TGCGCCAGCAGCCAAGGAGCACAGAGCACAGATACGCAGTATTTT.

The CDR3 DNA is TGCGCCAGCAGCCAAGATCGGACAGCTAACTATGGCTACACCTTC. It codes for CASSQDRTANYGYTF. The chain couples TRBV4-3 to TRBJ1-2; TRBD1 is a possible D gene (6 bases). Trimming pared 0 bases from V and 0 bases from J, leaving 8 bases between. Per germline, CDR1 LGHNA and CDR2 YSLEER. This CDR3 contains 15 residues.

V usage is TRBV30 and J usage is TRBJ1-6; D may be TRBD1 (5 bases). Germline V CDR1 and CDR2: GTSNPN, SVGIG (reference sequence). The ends were cut back, 1 base at V and 7 bases at J, with 17 bases in the middle. The CDR3 is made up of 16 amino acids. The CDR3 nucleotides read TGTGCCTGGAGTGGGAGGGGAGTCCTCGGGAATTCACCCCTCCACTTT. It encodes CAWSGRGVLGNSPLHF.

This rearrangement joins TRBV28 to TRBJ2-3; 7 nucleotides line up with TRBD2. The CDR3 is made up of 15 amino acids. V shed 8 bases and J 1 base; nucleotides not matched to a gene: 9. Germline assignment: CDR1 MDHEN and CDR2 SYDVKM. DNA for the CDR3: TGTGCCAGCCCCCCAGCGGGAAGGGGCACAGATACGCAGTATTTT. It specifies CASPPAGRGTDTQYF.

The genes are TRBV6-1 and TRBJ1-6, with a weak D call TRBD1 (6 bases). CDR1 is MNHNS and CDR2 is SASEGT in the germline V gene. V gave up 3 bases and J gave up 7 bases, with 25 bases separating them. The CDR3 runs to 19 residues. CDR3 protein: CASSEGGGRAQASNSPLHF. CDR3 DNA: TGTGCCAGCAGTGAGGGAGGGGGTAGGGCTCAAGCCTCGAATTCACCCCTCCACTTT.